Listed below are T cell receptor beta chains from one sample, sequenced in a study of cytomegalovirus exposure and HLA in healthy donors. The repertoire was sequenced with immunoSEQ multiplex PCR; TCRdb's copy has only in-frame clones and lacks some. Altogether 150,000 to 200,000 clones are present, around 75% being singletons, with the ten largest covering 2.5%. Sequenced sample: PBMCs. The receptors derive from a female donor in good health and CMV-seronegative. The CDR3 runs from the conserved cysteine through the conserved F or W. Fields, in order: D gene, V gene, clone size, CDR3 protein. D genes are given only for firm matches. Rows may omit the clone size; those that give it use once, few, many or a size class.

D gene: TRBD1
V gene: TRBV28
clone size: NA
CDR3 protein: CASSPTGGGGGELFF

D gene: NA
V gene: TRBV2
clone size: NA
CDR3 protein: CASSVWAPEGQPQHF

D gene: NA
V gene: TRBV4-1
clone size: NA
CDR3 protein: CASSQGGAEGWSRSYEQYF

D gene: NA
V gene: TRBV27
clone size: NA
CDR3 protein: CASSHRDSTNEQFF

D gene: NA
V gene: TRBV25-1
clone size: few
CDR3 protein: CASSLGAARADTQYF

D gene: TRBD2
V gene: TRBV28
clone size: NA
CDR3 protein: CASSPGTSGHSSGANVLTF

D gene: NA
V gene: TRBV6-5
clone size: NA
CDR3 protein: CASSQLGEAFF

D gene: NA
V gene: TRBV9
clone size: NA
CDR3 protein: CASSPVASNTGELFF

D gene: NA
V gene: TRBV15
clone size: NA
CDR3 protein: CATSRDQGWVEKLFF

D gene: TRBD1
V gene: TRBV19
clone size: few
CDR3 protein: CASSLTGSTYNEQFF

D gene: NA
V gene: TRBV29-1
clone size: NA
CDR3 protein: CSVDPGYRSNTEAFF

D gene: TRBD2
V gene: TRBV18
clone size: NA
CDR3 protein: CASSRAGGTGRTSGDSTQYF

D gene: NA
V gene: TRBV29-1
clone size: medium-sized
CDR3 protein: CSGSLGGDTEAFF

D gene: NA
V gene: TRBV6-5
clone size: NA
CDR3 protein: CASSFRENSPLHF

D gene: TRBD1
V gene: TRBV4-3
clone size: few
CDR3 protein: CASSQGDRGLREQYF

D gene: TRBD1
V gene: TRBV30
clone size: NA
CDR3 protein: CAWTEGATKNIQYF

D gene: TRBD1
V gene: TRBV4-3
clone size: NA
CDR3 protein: CASSQVGAGGETQYF

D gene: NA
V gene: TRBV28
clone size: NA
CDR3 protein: CASIQSGGINYGYTF

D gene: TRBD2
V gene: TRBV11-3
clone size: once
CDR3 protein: CASSHRGTSPPDTQYF

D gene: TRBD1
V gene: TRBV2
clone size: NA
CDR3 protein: CASSRLGQGSGNTIYF

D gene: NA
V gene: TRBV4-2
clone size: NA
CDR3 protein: CASSQESGESYEQYF

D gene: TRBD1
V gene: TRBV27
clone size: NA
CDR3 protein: CAGSPRQGGGYTF

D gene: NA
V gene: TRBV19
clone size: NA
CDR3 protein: CASSMKNRLAYEQYF

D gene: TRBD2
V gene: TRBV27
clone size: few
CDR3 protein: CASSSGRSYEQYF

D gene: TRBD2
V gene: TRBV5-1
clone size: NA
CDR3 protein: CASSLLIAGGQINEQFF

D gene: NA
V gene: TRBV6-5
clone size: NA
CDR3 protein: CASSPSNYGYTF

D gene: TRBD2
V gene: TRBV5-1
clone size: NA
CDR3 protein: CASETSGAEGNEQFF

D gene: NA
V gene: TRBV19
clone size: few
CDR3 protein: CASSIDGQTSYGYTF

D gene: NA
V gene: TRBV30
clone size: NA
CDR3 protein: CAWSIRGYEQYF

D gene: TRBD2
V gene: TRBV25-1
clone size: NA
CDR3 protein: CATYSGGANNEQFF

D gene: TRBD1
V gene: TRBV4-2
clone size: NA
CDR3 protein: CASSEDPGTAQKKLFF

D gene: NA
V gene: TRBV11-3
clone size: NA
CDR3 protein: CASSLGQGRETQYF

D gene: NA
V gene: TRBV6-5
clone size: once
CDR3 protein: CASSREGVATEAFF

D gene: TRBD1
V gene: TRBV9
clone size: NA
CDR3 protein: CASSAGLGGGETQYF

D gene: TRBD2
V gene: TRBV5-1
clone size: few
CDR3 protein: CASSPTSGRAGEQFF

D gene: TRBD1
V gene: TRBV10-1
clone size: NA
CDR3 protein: CASSDSTGVEETQYF

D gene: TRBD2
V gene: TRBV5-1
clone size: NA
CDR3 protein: CASSPGTNNEQFF

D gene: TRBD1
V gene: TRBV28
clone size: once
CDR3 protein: CASTPPGQGTYEQYF

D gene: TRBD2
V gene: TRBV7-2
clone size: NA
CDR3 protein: CASSFRGEETQYF

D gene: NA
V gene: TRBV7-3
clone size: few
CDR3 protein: CASGFGQAEQFF

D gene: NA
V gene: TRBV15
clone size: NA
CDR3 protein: CATSRGPAGTTVYEQYF

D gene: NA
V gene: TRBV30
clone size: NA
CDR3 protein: CAWSVTGTNQPQHF

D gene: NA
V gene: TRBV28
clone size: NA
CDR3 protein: CASSLVRANYGYTF

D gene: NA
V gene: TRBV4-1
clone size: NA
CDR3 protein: CASSRGGGVDYGYTF

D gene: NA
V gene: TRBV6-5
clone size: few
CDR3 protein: CASSYVGGGSPLHF

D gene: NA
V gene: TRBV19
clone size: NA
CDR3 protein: CASSTFRTGGHQPQHF

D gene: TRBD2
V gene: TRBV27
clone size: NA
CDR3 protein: CASSLSGREVTYEQYF

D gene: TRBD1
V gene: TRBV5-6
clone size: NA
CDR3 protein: CASSRGQELSYEQYF

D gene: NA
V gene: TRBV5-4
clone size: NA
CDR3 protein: CASSSGTRPGNTIYF

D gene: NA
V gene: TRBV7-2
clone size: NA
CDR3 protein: CASSPAPGGNTEAFF

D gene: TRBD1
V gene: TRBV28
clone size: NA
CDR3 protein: CASSLSNRGNTEAFF

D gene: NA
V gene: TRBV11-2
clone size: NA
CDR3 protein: CASSLGQGADTQYF

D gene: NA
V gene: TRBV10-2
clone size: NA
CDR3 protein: CASSDRGAYNEQFF

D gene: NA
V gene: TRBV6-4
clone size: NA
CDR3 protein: CASSPGGAAYEQYF

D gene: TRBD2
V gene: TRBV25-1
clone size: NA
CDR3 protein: CASQTRGARNTGELFF

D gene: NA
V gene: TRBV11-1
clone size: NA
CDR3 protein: CASSLAGQKAYYEQYF

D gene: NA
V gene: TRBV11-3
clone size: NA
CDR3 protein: CASSTGVGNEQYF

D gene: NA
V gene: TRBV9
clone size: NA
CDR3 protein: CASSQDRGTGNTIYF

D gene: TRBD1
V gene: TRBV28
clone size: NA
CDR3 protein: CASSRTGGSSYEQYF

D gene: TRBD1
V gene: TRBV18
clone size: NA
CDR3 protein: CASSPQGANYGYTF